This TCR beta chain stems from a study of human T cells and chemical hapten exposure. General study findings and limits: Because all patients had alopecia, their immune responses might differ from healthy ones.

The germline V gene has CDR1 MNHEY and CDR2 SVGEGT. V was clipped by 5 bases and J by 0 bases, with 4 bases between them. The CDR3 covers 12 residues. This clonotype has more than one count but fewer than ten. Its matching antigen is unknown. What the library attached to individual cDNA molecules were unique molecular identifiers. TCRdb called the RACE reads again in MiXCR, with one record for every CDR3 protein. In the table there are tens of thousands of distinct CDR3 sequences, 8.5% to 10% of which are singletons. The time point was: patch test 2, 6 weeks after DPC sensitization. Treatment reported: therapeutic diphenylcyclopropenone sensitization with weekly scalp DPC.

This receptor was identified in a woman aged 50 to 60 with alopecia areata. Some clones in this sample may be carry-over from other donors' samples. The chain has TRBV6-2 or TRBV6-3 and TRBJ2-5; D unclear. Sequencing was performed on whole blood, taken in connection with sensitization to the hapten diphenylcyclopropenone (DPC). The CDR3 here is CASSRYQETQYF. The CDR3 DNA is TGTGCCAGCAGTCGGTACCAAGAGACCCAGTACTTC.